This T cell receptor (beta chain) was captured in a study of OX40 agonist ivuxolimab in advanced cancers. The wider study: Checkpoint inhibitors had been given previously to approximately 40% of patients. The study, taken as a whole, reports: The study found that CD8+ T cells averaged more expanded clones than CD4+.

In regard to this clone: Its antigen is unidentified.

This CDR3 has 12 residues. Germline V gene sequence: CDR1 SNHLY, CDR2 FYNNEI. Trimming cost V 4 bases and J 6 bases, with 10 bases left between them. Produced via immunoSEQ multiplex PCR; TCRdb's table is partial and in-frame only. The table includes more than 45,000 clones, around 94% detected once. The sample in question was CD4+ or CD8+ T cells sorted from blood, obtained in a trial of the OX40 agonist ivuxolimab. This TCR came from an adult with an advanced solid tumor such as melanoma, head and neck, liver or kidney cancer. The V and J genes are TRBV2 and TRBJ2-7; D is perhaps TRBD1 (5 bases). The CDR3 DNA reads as TGTGCCAGCAGTGGTGACAGACCCGAGCAGTACTTC. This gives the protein CASSGDRPEQYF.